This TCR beta chain was sequenced for a study of breast tumors, draining lymph nodes, adjacent tissues. This clonotype showed up many times. MiXCR, applied by TCRdb to the multiplex PCR reads, yields one record per CDR3 protein. The data contain 180,000 or so distinct CDR3 sequences, around 35% of them singletons. Samples came from axillary lymph nodes draining the breast cancer. The sample comprised axillary lymph node tissue. This clonotype originated in a female donor with breast cancer. Some clones in this sample may be carry-over from other donors' samples.

The CDR3 DNA reads as TGTGCCAGCAGCTTACTTTCGCGAACAGCCTCCTACGAGCAGTACTTC. Protein: CASSLLSRTASYEQYF. The rearrangement joins TRBV7-9 to TRBJ2-7; no clear D gene. The V gene's germline CDR1 is SEHNR and CDR2 FQNEAQ (reference sequence). The length of the CDR3 is 16 residues. The V and J ends lost 2 bases and 0 bases respectively, with 14 bases between them.